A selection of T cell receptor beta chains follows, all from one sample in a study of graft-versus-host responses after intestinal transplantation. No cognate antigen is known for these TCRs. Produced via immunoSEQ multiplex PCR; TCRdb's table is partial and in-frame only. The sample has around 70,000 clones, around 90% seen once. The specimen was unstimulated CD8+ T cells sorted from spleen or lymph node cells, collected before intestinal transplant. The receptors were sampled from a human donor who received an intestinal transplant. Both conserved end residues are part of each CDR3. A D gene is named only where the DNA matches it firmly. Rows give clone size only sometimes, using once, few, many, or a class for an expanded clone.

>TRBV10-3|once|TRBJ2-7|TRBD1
TGTGCCACTCAGGGGGCTAGACAGGGGGAAACCTACGAGCAGTACTTC
CATQGARQGETYEQYF
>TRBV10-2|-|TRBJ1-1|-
TGCGCCAGCAGCGAAGGGGGTAGGGACACTGAAGCTTTCTTT
CASSEGGRDTEAFF
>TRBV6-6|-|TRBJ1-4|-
TGTGCCAGCAGTTATTCGCGTGCAACTAATGAAAAACTGTTTTTT
CASSYSRATNEKLFF
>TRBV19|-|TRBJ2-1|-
TGTGCCAGTAGTGTCGGGGGACGCCAATACAATGAGCAGTTCTTC
CASSVGGRQYNEQFF
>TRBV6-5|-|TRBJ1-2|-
TGTGCCAGCAGCCCGAGGAGGGGACCTGGCTACACCTTC
CASSPRRGPGYTF
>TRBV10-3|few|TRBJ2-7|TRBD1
TGTGCCATCCGGGACAGGGGATCCTACGAGCAGTACTTC
CAIRDRGSYEQYF
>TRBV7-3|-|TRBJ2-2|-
TGTGCCAGCAGCTTAAGGCAGGGCCGTTACAGCGGGGAGCTGTTTTTT
CASSLRQGRYSGELFF
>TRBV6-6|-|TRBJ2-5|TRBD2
TGTGCCAGCAGCCCCCCGGGGGGAGAGACCCAGTACTTC
CASSPPGGETQYF
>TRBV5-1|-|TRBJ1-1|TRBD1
TGCGCCAGCAGCTGGGGGACAGGCAACACTGAAGCTTTCTTT
CASSWGTGNTEAFF
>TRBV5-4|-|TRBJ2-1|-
TGTGCCAGCAGCTCAAGCCCCTACAATGAGCAGTTCTTC
CASSSSPYNEQFF
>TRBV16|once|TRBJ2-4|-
TGTGCCAGCTCCCCCCGTAGCACAGCCAAAAACATTCAGTACTTC
CASSPRSTAKNIQYF
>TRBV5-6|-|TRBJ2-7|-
TGTGCCAGCAGTTTCGCGACGGGACTCAAAAGCTACGAGCAGTACTTC
CASSFATGLKSYEQYF
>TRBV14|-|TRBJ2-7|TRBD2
TGTGCCAGCAGCCACCATCACGAGACTAGCGGCAGTCCCTACGAGCAGTACTTC
CASSHHHETSGSPYEQYF
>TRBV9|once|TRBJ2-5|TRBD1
TGTGCCAGCAGCGCCCATCCTTCAGGACAGGGCACCCAAGAGACCCAGTACTTC
CASSAHPSGQGTQETQYF
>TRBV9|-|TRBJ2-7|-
TGTGCCAGCAGCCCCCAGACCCACGGCGGCGAGCAGTACTTC
CASSPQTHGGEQYF
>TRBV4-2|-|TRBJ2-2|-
TGTGCCAGCAGCCAAGACTGGAGCAGGGGTGCCGGGGAGCTGTTTTTT
CASSQDWSRGAGELFF
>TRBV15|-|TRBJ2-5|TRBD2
TGTGCCACCAGCAGACCTACCCCTAGCGGGAGTGGAGAGACCCAGTACTTC
CATSRPTPSGSGETQYF
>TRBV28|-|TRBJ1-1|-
TGTGCCACCAACCCTGAAAGCGGGGTCTACGAAGCTTTCTTT
CATNPESGVYEAFF
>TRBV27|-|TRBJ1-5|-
TGTGCCAGCCCCCGCACCGACAGGCAAGTCGGCCAGCATTTT
CASPRTDRQVGQHF
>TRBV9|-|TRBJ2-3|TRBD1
TGTGCCAGCAGCGACGGGACAGGGGGTAACACAGATACGCAGTATTTT
CASSDGTGGNTDTQYF
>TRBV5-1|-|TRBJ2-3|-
TGCGCCAGCAGCCCGGCCGGAGAAGATACGCAGTATTTT
CASSPAGEDTQYF
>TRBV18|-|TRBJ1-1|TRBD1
TGTGCCAGCTCACCGGTGGCAGGGGGCCCCAACTCTGAAGCTTTCTTT
CASSPVAGGPNSEAFF
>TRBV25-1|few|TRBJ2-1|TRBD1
TGTGCCAGCAGTGCAGGACAGGGCTATGAGCAGTTCTTC
CASSAGQGYEQFF
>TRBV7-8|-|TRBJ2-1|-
TGTGCCAGCAGCTTCGGGATCAATGAGCAGTTCTTC
CASSFGINEQFF
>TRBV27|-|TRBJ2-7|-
TGTGCCAGCAGTTTACTGGGGCAGGGGTCGGGCGAGCAGTACTTC
CASSLLGQGSGEQYF
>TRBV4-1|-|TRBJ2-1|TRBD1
TGCGCCAGCAGCCAAACGGGGGACAGGGATTACAATGAGCAGTTCTTC
CASSQTGDRDYNEQFF
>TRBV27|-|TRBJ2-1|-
TGTGCCAGCAGTTTTCGCGGACAGCAGAATGAGCAGTTCTTC
CASSFRGQQNEQFF
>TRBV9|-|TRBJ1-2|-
TGTGCCAGCAGCGCCTCGGGGGACTATGGCTACACCTTC
CASSASGDYGYTF
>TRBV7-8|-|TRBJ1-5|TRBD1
TGTGCCAGCAGCTTCGCCGGGACAGGGGTTCCTAGCAATCAGCCCCAGCATTTT
CASSFAGTGVPSNQPQHF
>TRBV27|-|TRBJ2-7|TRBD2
TGTGCCAGCAGTTCTCTATCTGAACTAGCGGGAGGGGACTACGAGCAGTACTTC
CASSSLSELAGGDYEQYF
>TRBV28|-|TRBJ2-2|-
TGTGCCAGCAGACCCCCGGGGAGACCCACCGGGGAGCTGTTTTTT
CASRPPGRPTGELFF
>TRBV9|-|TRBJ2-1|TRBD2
TGTGCCAGCAGCATTAGCGGGGGGGCCCATGAGCAGTTCTTC
CASSISGGAHEQFF
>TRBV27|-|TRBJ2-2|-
TGTGCCACCCGTGACCGGGGTACCGGGGAGCTGTTTTTT
CATRDRGTGELFF
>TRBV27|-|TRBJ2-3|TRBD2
TGTGCCAGCAGCCCACTAGCGGAATGGGGAGATACGCAGTATTTT
CASSPLAEWGDTQYF
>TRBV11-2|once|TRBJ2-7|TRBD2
TGTGCCAGCAGCCAGACTAGCGGGAGAACCTACGAGCAGTACTTC
CASSQTSGRTYEQYF
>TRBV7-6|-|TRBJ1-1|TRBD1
TGTGCCAGCAGCTCCGGACAGGGTTTTGATGAAGCTTTCTTT
CASSSGQGFDEAFF